A selection of T cell receptor beta chains follows, all from one sample in a study of OX40 agonist ivuxolimab in advanced cancers. The assay was immunoSEQ multiplex PCR, and TCRdb's table has in-frame clones only and misses some. The sample shows around 62,000 clones, about 88% of them seen only once. The source material was CD4+ or CD8+ T cells sorted from blood, sampled in a trial of the OX40 agonist ivuxolimab. The receptor set was obtained from an adult with an advanced solid tumor such as melanoma, head and neck, liver or kidney cancer. CDR3s include the opening cysteine and the closing phenylalanine or tryptophan. A D gene is named only where the DNA matches it firmly. Size values are once, few and many counts, or a class for expanded clones, and some rows have none.

clone_size: few; d_call: -; v_call: TRBV2; j_call: TRBJ2-2; cdr3_nt: TGTGCCAGCAGTGATACAGGGGGGGCCGGGGAGCTGTTTTTT; cdr3_aa: CASSDTGGAGELFF
clone_size: -; d_call: -; v_call: TRBV5-6; j_call: TRBJ1-4; cdr3_nt: TGTGCCAGCAGCTTGCTTGGGTCGGCTAATGAAAAACTGTTTTTT; cdr3_aa: CASSLLGSANEKLFF
clone_size: few; d_call: -; v_call: TRBV6-1; j_call: TRBJ1-5; cdr3_nt: TGTGCCAGCAGGGAAAGTGGCAATCAGCCCCAGCATTTT; cdr3_aa: CASRESGNQPQHF
clone_size: -; d_call: -; v_call: TRBV28; j_call: TRBJ2-4; cdr3_nt: TGTGCCAGCAGTTTAGGGGCAATTCAGTACTTC; cdr3_aa: CASSLGAIQYF
clone_size: -; d_call: TRBD1; v_call: TRBV28; j_call: TRBJ2-1; cdr3_nt: TGTGCCAGCACCCAGAACAGGGGACAGTTCTTC; cdr3_aa: CASTQNRGQFF
clone_size: -; d_call: TRBD1; v_call: TRBV10-3; j_call: TRBJ1-4; cdr3_nt: TGTGCCATCAGTGAGGCTGACAGGGTGGTAGGAAAACTGTTTTTT; cdr3_aa: CAISEADRVVGKLFF
clone_size: once; d_call: -; v_call: TRBV12-5; j_call: TRBJ2-4; cdr3_nt: TGTGCTAGTGGTTTGTTTTCCCCGGGGGCCCTAGCCAAAAACATTCAGTACTTC; cdr3_aa: CASGLFSPGALAKNIQYF
clone_size: -; d_call: TRBD1; v_call: TRBV7-2; j_call: TRBJ1-2; cdr3_nt: TGTGCCAGCAGCGCCCAACAGGGGGGTGGCTATGGCTACACCTTC; cdr3_aa: CASSAQQGGGYGYTF
clone_size: -; d_call: TRBD2; v_call: TRBV6-1; j_call: TRBJ2-7; cdr3_nt: TGTGCCAGCAGGGCGACTAGCGGGGATAGCTACGAGCAGTACTTC; cdr3_aa: CASRATSGDSYEQYF
clone_size: -; d_call: -; v_call: TRBV7-8; j_call: TRBJ1-6; cdr3_nt: TGTGCCAGCAGCCGGGGTGGCTCACCCCTCCACTTT; cdr3_aa: CASSRGGSPLHF
clone_size: -; d_call: -; v_call: TRBV10-3; j_call: TRBJ1-2; cdr3_nt: TGTGCCATCAGTGGGACAGCCGGACTATATGGCTACACCTTC; cdr3_aa: CAISGTAGLYGYTF
clone_size: -; d_call: -; v_call: TRBV28; j_call: TRBJ2-5; cdr3_nt: TGTGCCAGCAGTTTTCTTCCGGGAGTGACAGAGACCCAGTACTTC; cdr3_aa: CASSFLPGVTETQYF
clone_size: -; d_call: TRBD1; v_call: TRBV19; j_call: TRBJ1-3; cdr3_nt: TGTGCCAGTAGTGCGGGACAGGGGGCTGTAGCTGGAAACACCATATATTTT; cdr3_aa: CASSAGQGAVAGNTIYF
clone_size: -; d_call: TRBD2; v_call: TRBV18; j_call: TRBJ2-1; cdr3_nt: TGTGCCAGCTCACCTCTAGCGGGAGTCAGCAATGAGCAGTTCTTC; cdr3_aa: CASSPLAGVSNEQFF
clone_size: -; d_call: TRBD1; v_call: TRBV4-3; j_call: TRBJ1-4; cdr3_nt: TGCGCCAGCAGCCGGGACAGCTATAATGAAAAACTGTTTTTT; cdr3_aa: CASSRDSYNEKLFF
clone_size: -; d_call: -; v_call: TRBV6-1; j_call: TRBJ1-3; cdr3_nt: TGTGCCGCCTGGGGAAACACCATATATTTT; cdr3_aa: CAAWGNTIYF
clone_size: -; d_call: -; v_call: TRBV7-9; j_call: TRBJ2-1; cdr3_nt: TGTGCCAGCAGCAAAGAGGGGTCCAGCGGTGAGCAGTTCTTC; cdr3_aa: CASSKEGSSGEQFF
clone_size: -; d_call: TRBD1; v_call: TRBV28; j_call: TRBJ2-3; cdr3_nt: TGTGCCAGCAGTTTATCCGTCGGACAGGGTTGGTCCGATACGCAGTATTTT; cdr3_aa: CASSLSVGQGWSDTQYF
clone_size: -; d_call: -; v_call: TRBV10-1; j_call: TRBJ2-7; cdr3_nt: TGCGCCAGCAGTGAAAACCCCCTCTACGAGCAGTACTTC; cdr3_aa: CASSENPLYEQYF
clone_size: -; d_call: -; v_call: TRBV11-1; j_call: TRBJ2-2; cdr3_nt: TGTGCCAGCAGCTTTAAGAGGGGCGCGTCCGGGGAGCTGTTTTTT; cdr3_aa: CASSFKRGASGELFF
clone_size: -; d_call: TRBD2; v_call: TRBV5-4; j_call: TRBJ2-3; cdr3_nt: TGTGCCAGCCACGCCGGCTGGACTAGCGGGAGTGTGGGCACAGATACGCAGTATTTT; cdr3_aa: CASHAGWTSGSVGTDTQYF
clone_size: -; d_call: -; v_call: TRBV11-2; j_call: TRBJ2-3; cdr3_nt: TGTGCCAGCAGCTTAAACACAGATACGCAGTATTTT; cdr3_aa: CASSLNTDTQYF
clone_size: -; d_call: TRBD1; v_call: TRBV6-6; j_call: TRBJ1-2; cdr3_nt: TGTGCCAGCAGCGGGGGACAGGGAGTAGGCTACACCTTC; cdr3_aa: CASSGGQGVGYTF
clone_size: -; d_call: -; v_call: TRBV7-3; j_call: TRBJ2-1; cdr3_nt: TGTGCCAGCAGCCCCGGACCCTCACCGGTGGATGAGCAGTTCTTC; cdr3_aa: CASSPGPSPVDEQFF
clone_size: -; d_call: TRBD2; v_call: TRBV6-6; j_call: TRBJ2-1; cdr3_nt: TGTGCCACCCGGGGACTAGCGGGAGCCGGTGAGCAGTTCTTC; cdr3_aa: CATRGLAGAGEQFF
clone_size: -; d_call: -; v_call: TRBV5-4; j_call: TRBJ2-1; cdr3_nt: TGTGCCAGCAGCTTAGGGACGCCAAGCTCCTACAATGAGCAGTTCTTC; cdr3_aa: CASSLGTPSSYNEQFF